One and the same sample provided the 17 T cell receptor beta chains below, sequenced in a study of blood T cell repertoires in COVID-19. Data came from immunoSEQ multiplex PCR; TCRdb stores just in-frame clones and leaves some out. The sample lists fewer than 250,000 clones, roughly 90% occurring once. The sample taken for sequencing was peripheral blood. The receptors stem from a man in his sixties or seventies with acute or convalescent COVID-19.

The chain employs TRBV10-3 and TRBJ1-2; D not certain. In germline, CDR1 is ENHRY, CDR2 SYGVKD. CDR3 length equals 13 residues. Trimming took off 2 bases at V and 4 bases at J, with 8 bases between the two ends. This CDR3 is CAISERGSYGYTF. In DNA form, the CDR3 reads TGTGCCATCAGTGAGAGAGGGAGCTATGGCTACACCTTC.

V and J are TRBV2 and TRBJ2-1; 8 bases agree with TRBD1. Per the germline V gene, CDR1 is SNHLY and CDR2 is FYNNEI. The CDR3 covers 16 residues. V was clipped by 9 bases and J by 4 bases; unmatched bases: 14. In DNA form, the CDR3 reads TGTGCCAGTTCAACCCTAGGGACAGGAACATACAATGAGCAGTTCTTC. This gives the protein CASSTLGTGTYNEQFF.

The chain couples TRBV7-3 to TRBJ2-2, with D possibly matching TRBD2 (5 bases). CDR3 length equals 15 residues. The germline V gene has CDR1 SGHTA and CDR2 FQGTGA. With 5 bases removed from V and 7 bases from J, the gap between germline ends came to 17 bases. The CDR3 here is CASSPILGAGGELFF. For the CDR3, the DNA is TGTGCCAGCAGCCCCATCTTGGGAGCCGGCGGGGAGCTGTTTTTT.

This CDR3 reads CASRTYPGLSNEQFF. CDR3 in DNA: TGTGCCAGCAGGACCTACCCGGGACTCTCGAATGAGCAGTTCTTC. The V gene is TRBV11-2, the J gene TRBJ2-1, with D perhaps TRBD2 (6 bases). CDR3 length equals 15 residues. Per germline, CDR1 SGHAT and CDR2 FQNNGV. Trimming took 6 bases from V and 7 from J, leaving 19 bases between them.

This chain joins TRBV18 and TRBJ2-7; a weak D match, TRBD2 (6 bases). V gave up 4 bases and J gave up 6 bases, with 19 bases separating them. This CDR3 has 15 amino acids. Germline V gene sequence: CDR1 KGHSH, CDR2 LQKENI. The CDR3 is CASSQREVRLSEQYF. In DNA, the CDR3 is TGTGCCAGCTCACAAAGGGAGGTGCGTTTAAGCGAGCAGTACTTC.

On this clone itself: In the same sample, other DNA sequences code for this CDR3. The chain is built from TRBV5-1 and TRBJ2-7; 7 nucleotides line up with TRBD2. CDR3 length equals 14 residues. Trimming took 2 bases from V and 2 from J; bases not matched to a gene: 4. Germline CDR1 reads SGHRS; CDR2 reads YFSETQ. The CDR3 protein is CASSFSGSAYEQYF. The CDR3 DNA sequence: TGCGCCAGCAGCTTTAGCGGGTCCGCCTACGAGCAGTACTTC.

This chain connects TRBV20-1 to TRBJ2-1; 7 nucleotides line up with TRBD2. The ends lost 3 bases at V and 4 bases at J; junction bases unmatched: 12. There are 16 residues in the CDR3. Germline assignment: CDR1 DFQATT and CDR2 SNEGSKA (reference sequence). The CDR3 nucleotides read TGCAGTGCTAGTTTATCGGCTAGCGGAAGATACAATGAGCAGTTCTTC. It specifies CSASLSASGRYNEQFF.

This clone occurred once. The genes are TRBV7-2 and TRBJ1-3, with 9 bases lining up with TRBD1. J lost 3 bases, V lost 2 bases, and 8 bases had no gene match. CDR3 size: 17 residues. Germline V lookup: CDR1 SGHTA, CDR2 FQGNSA. Here the CDR3 DNA reads TGTGCCAGCAGCTTATTGGGACAGGGAATAGTTGGAAACACCATATATTTT. Its translation: CASSLLGQGIVGNTIYF. The whole variable domain, filled in from reference TRBV7-2 and TRBJ1-3, reads GAGVSQSPSNKVTEKGKDVELRCDPISGHTALYWYRQSLGQGLEFLIYFQGNSAPDKSGLPSDRFSAERTGGSVSTLTIQRTQQEDSAVYLCASSLLGQGIVGNTIYFGEGSWLTVV.

The chain employs TRBV7-2 and TRBJ1-2; 8 bases align to TRBD1. The germline V gene has CDR1 SGHTA and CDR2 FQGNSA. Trimming removed 5 bases from V and 8 bases from J; junction bases left unmatched: 4. This CDR3 has 12 residues. The DNA of the CDR3 is TGTGCCAGCAGCACGACAGGGGAGGGCTACACCTTC. Translating gives CASSTTGEGYTF.

The rearrangement joins TRBV7-3 to TRBJ2-1; possibly TRBD2 for D (5 bases). Germline loops: CDR1 SGHTA, CDR2 FQGTGA. Trimming stripped 6 bases from V and 3 bases from J, with 15 bases between. This CDR3 spans 15 amino acids. The chain's CDR3 is CASSRASGLYNEQFF. The DNA for the CDR3 is TGTGCCAGCAGTCGAGCCAGCGGACTCTACAATGAGCAGTTCTTC. The full variable domain, completed using reference TRBV7-3 and TRBJ2-1, is GAGVSQTPSNKVTEKGKYVELRCDPISGHTALYWYRQSLGQGPEFLIYFQGTGAADDSGLPNDRFFAVRPEGSVSTLKIQRTERGDSAVYLCASSRASGLYNEQFFGPGTRLTVL.

This chain links TRBV21-1 with TRBJ2-5; TRBD2, the D gene given by the table, was not confirmed from the DNA. TRBV21-1 is shown as a pseudogene. The CDR3 contains 16 residues. The CDR3 loop is CASRERGPLGGETQYF. CDR3 coding DNA: TGTGCCAGCAGGGAAAGGGGACCACTAGGAGGGGAGACCCAGTACTTC.

The chain is built from TRBV11-3 and TRBJ2-3; D not certain. The CDR3 is made up of 13 amino acids. Germline assignment: CDR1 SGHNT and CDR2 YENEEA. V dropped 1 base and J dropped 6 bases, with 8 bases sitting between them. CDR3 in DNA: TGTGCCAGCAGCTTAGCTCCGTCCGATACGCAGTATTTT. Translating gives CASSLAPSDTQYF.

The rearrangement uses TRBV18 and TRBJ2-3; D is uncertain. Germline CDR1 KGHSH, CDR2 LQKENI. The CDR3 runs to 14 residues. Trimming pared 3 bases from V and 0 bases from J, leaving 7 bases between. CDR3 residues: CASSPTWSTDTQYF. The CDR3 DNA follows: TGTGCCAGCTCACCCACTTGGAGCACAGATACGCAGTATTTT.

This chain connects TRBV5-4 to TRBJ1-1; possible D gene TRBD1, 5 bases. CDR3 length: 13 residues. Trimming shortened V by 4 bases and J by 1 base, and 8 bases separated the two germline ends. In germline, CDR1 is SGHNT, CDR2 YYREEE (reference sequence). The CDR3: CASSQDTNTEAFF. CDR3 sequence (DNA): TGTGCCAGCAGCCAGGACACGAACACTGAAGCTTTCTTT.

This chain links TRBV6-6 with TRBJ2-3; maybe TRBD1 (6 bases). Between the trimmed V and J ends, which lost 6 bases and 4 bases, there was a span of 11 bases. Germline CDR1 reads MNHNY; CDR2 reads SVGAGI (reference sequence). The CDR3 has 13 residues. Written as DNA, the CDR3 is TGTGCCAGCAGCCAACAGGGTTCAGATACGCAGTATTTT. Its protein is CASSQQGSDTQYF.

This clone has more than one count but fewer than ten. The J gene is TRBJ2-7, the V gene TRBV5-5; TRBD2 matches at 13 bases. The CDR3 has 18 amino acids. CDR1 and CDR2 from the germline V gene are SGHKS and YYEKEE (reference sequence). Unmatched junction bases numbered 7, after V lost 1 base and J lost 0 bases. The CDR3 DNA reads as TGTGCCAGCAGCTTGAGACTAGCGGGAGGTGGGCGCTCCTACGAGCAGTACTTC. Amino acid sequence: CASSLRLAGGGRSYEQYF.

The chain has TRBV4-2 and TRBJ2-5, with TRBD1 as a possible D gene (7 bases). Trimming stripped 1 base from V and 2 bases from J, with 11 bases between. The germline V gene has CDR1 LGHNA and CDR2 YNFKEQ. CDR3 length: 15 amino acids. The chain's CDR3 is CASSQVAGQQETQYF. The CDR3 coding sequence is TGTGCCAGCAGCCAAGTGGCGGGACAGCAAGAGACCCAGTACTTC.